The clone carrying this TCR beta chain was observed a handful of times. A second roughly 6 to 11 cycle PCR used barcoded and J-beta primers. TCRdb processed the 5' RACE reads anew with MiXCR; each CDR3 protein has one entry. The sample includes 650,000 to 1,000,000 distinct CDR3 sequences, around 36% of them seen just once. These data belong to a study of blood T cells in healthy people across ages. The CDR3 is 13 amino acids. Trimming cost V 5 bases and J 0 bases, with 7 bases left between them. Germline lookup yields CDR1 SNHLY and CDR2 FYNNEI. The chain has TRBV2 and TRBJ1-2; D is ambiguous. The source material was blood. The sequence came from a man between 18 and 29 years old in good health. CDR3 nucleotide sequence: TGTGCCAGCAGTTTGAAGACTAACTATGGCTACACCTTC. This sequence encodes CASSLKTNYGYTF.